This TCR beta chain was recorded in a study of blood T cell repertoires in COVID-19. Original handling: Estimation of nucleated cell counts was performed using reference gene primer amplification. Measured with immunoSEQ multiplex PCR; TCRdb has only the in-frame clones, and not every one. That table is the source of V, J and clone size, and D and trimming were worked out from the DNA. This sample has more than 40,000 clones, with 87% found just once. Trimming stripped 4 bases from V and 5 bases from J, with 9 bases between. Germline values: CDR1 SGHNT, CDR2 YYREEE (reference sequence). This CDR3 has 12 amino acids.

This sequence was found in a man in his 60s with acute or convalescent COVID-19. The rearrangement uses TRBV5-4 and TRBJ1-2; D gene unclear. Sequences were obtained from peripheral blood. CDR3 in DNA: TGTGCCAGCAGCCCTAATAATTATGGCTACACCTTC. This gives the protein CASSPNNYGYTF.